This T cell receptor beta chain was recovered during a study of control samples from healthy donors and cancer patients. This CDR3 is 12 amino acids long. Trimming pared 4 bases from V and 6 bases from J, leaving 10 bases between. Germline assignment: CDR1 SGHRS and CDR2 YFSETQ. This table comes from immunoSEQ multiplex PCR, and its TCRdb copy is limited to in-frame clones, with some not included. Of some 150,000 clones in the sample, around 94% were seen once. The clonotype originates from a man between 40 and 49 years old in good health. The V and J genes are TRBV5-1 and TRBJ1-1, with a tentative D call TRBD1 (5 bases). The material sequenced was blood. The chain's CDR3 is CASSPGTAEAFF. The CDR3 nucleotides read TGCGCCAGCAGCCCAGGGACCGCTGAAGCTTTCTTT.